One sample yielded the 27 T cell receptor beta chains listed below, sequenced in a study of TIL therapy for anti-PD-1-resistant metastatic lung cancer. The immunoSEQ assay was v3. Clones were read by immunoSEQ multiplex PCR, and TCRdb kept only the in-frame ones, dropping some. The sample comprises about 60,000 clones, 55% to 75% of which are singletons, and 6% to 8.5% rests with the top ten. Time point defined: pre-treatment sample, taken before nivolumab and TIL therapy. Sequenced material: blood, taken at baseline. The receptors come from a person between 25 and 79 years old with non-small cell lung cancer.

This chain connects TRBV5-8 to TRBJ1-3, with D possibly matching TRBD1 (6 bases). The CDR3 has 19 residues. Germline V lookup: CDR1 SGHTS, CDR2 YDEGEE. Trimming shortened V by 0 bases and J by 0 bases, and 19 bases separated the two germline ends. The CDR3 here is CASSLGGGYRKSSGNTIYF. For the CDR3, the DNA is TGTGCCAGCAGCTTGGGAGGGGGTTATCGCAAGAGCTCTGGAAACACCATATATTTT.

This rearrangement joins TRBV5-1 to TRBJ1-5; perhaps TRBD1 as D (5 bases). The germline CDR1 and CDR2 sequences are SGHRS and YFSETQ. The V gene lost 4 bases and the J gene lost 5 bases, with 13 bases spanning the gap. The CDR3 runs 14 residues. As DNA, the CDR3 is TGCGCCAGCAGCCGAGACTGGGGGGATCAGCCCCAGCATTTT. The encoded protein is CASSRDWGDQPQHF.

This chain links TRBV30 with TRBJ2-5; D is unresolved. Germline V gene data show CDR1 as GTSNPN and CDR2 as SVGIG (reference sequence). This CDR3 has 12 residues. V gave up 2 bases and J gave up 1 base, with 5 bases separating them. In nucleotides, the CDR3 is TGTGCCTGGAGTTGGAGCCAAGAGACCCAGTACTTC. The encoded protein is CAWSWSQETQYF.

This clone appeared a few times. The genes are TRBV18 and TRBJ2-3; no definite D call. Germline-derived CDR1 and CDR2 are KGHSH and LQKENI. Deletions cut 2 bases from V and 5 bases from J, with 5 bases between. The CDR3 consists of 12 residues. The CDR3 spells CASSPGKDTQYF. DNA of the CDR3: TGTGCCAGCTCACCAGGTAAAGATACGCAGTATTTT.

The CDR3 DNA reads TGTGCCAGCAGCTTATCAGGGGGCGCCGGAAACACCATATATTTT. It codes for CASSLSGGAGNTIYF. The V gene is TRBV7-3, the J gene TRBJ1-3; 8 bases are a match to TRBD1. CDR3 size: 15 residues. V shed 2 bases, J shed 4 bases, and the junction held 4 bases outside the gene matches. In germline, CDR1 is SGHTA, CDR2 FQGTGA.

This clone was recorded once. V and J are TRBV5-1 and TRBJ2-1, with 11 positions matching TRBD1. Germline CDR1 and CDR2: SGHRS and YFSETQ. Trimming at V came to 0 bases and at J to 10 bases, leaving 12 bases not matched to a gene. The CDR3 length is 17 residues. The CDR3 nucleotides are TGCGCCAGCAGCTTGGGAAATCTGGACAGGGGGCCAGGGGAGCAGTTCTTC. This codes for CASSLGNLDRGPGEQFF.

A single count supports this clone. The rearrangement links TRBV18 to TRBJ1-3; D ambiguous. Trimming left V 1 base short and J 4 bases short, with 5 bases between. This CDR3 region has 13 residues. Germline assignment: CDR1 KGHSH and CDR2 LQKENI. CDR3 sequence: CASSPREGNTIYF. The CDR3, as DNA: TGTGCCAGCTCACCACGCGAGGGAAACACCATATATTTT.

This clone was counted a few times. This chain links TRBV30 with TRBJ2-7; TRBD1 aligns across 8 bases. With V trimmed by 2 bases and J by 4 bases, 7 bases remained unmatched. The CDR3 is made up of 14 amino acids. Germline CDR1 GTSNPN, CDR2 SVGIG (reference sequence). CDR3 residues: CAWSSGTGGYEQYF. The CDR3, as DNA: TGTGCCTGGAGTTCCGGGACAGGAGGTTACGAGCAGTACTTC.

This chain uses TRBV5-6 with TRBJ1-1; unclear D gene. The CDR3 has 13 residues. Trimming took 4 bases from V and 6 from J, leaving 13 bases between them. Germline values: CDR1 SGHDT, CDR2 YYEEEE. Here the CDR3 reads CASSRRLRAEAFF. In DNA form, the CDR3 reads TGTGCCAGCAGCCGCAGGTTGAGGGCTGAAGCTTTCTTT.

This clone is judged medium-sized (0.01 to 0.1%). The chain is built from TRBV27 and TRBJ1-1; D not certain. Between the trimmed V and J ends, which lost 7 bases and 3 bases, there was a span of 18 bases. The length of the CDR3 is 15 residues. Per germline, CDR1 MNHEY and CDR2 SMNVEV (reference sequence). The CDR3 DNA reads TGTGCCAGCAATAATCGCCCGCCCACCGACACTGAAGCTTTCTTT. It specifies CASNNRPPTDTEAFF.

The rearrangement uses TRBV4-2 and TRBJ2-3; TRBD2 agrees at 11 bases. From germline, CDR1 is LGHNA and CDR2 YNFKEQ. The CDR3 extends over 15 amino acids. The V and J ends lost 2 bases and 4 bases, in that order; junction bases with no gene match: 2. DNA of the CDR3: TGTGCCAGCAGCCAAATACTAGCGGGAGCAGATACGCAGTATTTT. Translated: CASSQILAGADTQYF.

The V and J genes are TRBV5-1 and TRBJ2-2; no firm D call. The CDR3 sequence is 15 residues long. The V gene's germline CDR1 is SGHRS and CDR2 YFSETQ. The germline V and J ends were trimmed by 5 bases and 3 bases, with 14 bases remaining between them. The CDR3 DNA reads TGCGCCAGCAGAAGCCCCGACGCATACACCGGGGAGCTGTTTTTT. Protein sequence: CASRSPDAYTGELFF.

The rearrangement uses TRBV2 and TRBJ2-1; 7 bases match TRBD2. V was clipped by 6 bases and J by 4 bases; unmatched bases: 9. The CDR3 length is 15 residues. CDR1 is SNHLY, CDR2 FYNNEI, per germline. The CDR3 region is CASRAPGLRYNEQFF. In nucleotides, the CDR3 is TGTGCCAGCAGAGCACCGGGACTAAGATACAATGAGCAGTTCTTC.

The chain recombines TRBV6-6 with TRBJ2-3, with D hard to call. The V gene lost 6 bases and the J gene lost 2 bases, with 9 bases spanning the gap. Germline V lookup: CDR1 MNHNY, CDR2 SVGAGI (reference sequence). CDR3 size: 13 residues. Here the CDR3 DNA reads TGTGCCAGCAGAAAACTACCCACAGATACGCAGTATTTT. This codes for CASRKLPTDTQYF.

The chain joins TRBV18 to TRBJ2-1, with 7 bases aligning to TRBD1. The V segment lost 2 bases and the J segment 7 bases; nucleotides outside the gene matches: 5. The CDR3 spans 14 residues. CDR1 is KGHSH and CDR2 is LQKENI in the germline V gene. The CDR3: CASSPTDRENEQFF. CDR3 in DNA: TGTGCCAGCTCACCAACCGACAGGGAGAATGAGCAGTTCTTC.

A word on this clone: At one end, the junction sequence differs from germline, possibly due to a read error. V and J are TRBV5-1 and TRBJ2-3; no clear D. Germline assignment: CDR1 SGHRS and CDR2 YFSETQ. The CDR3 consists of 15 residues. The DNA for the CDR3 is TGCGCCACCAGCCCCCGATCGGCCGACACAGATACGCAGTATTTT. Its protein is CATSPRSADTDTQYF.

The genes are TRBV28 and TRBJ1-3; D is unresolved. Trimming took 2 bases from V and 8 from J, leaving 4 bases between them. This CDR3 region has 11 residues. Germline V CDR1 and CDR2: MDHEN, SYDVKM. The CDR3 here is CASSLGDTIYF. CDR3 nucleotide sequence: TGTGCCAGCAGTTTAGGCGACACCATATATTTT.

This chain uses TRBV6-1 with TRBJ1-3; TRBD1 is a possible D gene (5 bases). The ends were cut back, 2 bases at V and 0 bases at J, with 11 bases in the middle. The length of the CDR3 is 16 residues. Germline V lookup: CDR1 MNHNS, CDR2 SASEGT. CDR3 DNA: TGTGCCAGCAGTGAATCCGGGACGACCTCTGGAAACACCATATATTTT. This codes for CASSESGTTSGNTIYF.

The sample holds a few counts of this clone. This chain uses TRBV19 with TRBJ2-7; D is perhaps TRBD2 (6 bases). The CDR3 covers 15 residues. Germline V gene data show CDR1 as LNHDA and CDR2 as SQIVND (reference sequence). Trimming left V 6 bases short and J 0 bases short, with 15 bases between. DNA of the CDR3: TGTGCCAGTAGGGGGTGGGCGGGGACCTCCTACGAGCAGTACTTC. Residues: CASRGWAGTSYEQYF. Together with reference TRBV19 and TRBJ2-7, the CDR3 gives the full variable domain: DGGITQSPKYLFRKEGQNVTLSCEQNLNHDAMYWYRQDPGQGLRLIYYSQIVNDFQKGDIAEGYSVSREKKESFPLTVTSAQKNPTAFYLCASRGWAGTSYEQYFGPGTRLTVT.

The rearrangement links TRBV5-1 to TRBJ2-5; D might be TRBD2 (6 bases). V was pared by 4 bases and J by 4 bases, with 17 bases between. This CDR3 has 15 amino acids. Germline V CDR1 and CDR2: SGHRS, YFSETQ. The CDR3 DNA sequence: TGCGCCAGCAGCCCGACCGGGACTCCGGGAGAGACCCAGTACTTC. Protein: CASSPTGTPGETQYF.

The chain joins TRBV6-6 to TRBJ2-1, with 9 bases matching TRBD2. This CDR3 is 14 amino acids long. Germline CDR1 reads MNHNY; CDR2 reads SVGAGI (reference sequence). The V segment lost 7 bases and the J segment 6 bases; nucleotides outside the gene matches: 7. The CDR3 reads CASTERGASNEQFF. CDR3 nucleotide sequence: TGTGCCAGCACGGAGCGGGGGGCCTCCAATGAGCAGTTCTTC.

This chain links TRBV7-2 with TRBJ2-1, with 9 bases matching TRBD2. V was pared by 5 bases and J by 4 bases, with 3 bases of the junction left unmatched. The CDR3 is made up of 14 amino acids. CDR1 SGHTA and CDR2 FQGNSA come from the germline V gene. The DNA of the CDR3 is TGTGCCAGCAGCCAGGGACTAGCTTACAATGAGCAGTTCTTC. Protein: CASSQGLAYNEQFF.

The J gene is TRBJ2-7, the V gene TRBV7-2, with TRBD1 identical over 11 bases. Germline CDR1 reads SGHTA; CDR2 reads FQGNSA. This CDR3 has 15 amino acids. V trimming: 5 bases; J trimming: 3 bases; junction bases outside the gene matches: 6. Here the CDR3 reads CASSPGGTGGYEQYF. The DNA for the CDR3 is TGTGCCAGCAGCCCAGGGGGGACAGGGGGCTACGAGCAGTACTTC.

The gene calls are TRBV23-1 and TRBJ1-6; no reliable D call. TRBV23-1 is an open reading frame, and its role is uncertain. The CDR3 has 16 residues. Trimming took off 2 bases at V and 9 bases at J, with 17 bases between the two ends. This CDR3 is CASSQGRLKKVSPLHF. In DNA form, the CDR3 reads TGCGCCAGCAGTCAAGGACGGCTCAAGAAGGTTTCACCCCTCCACTTT.

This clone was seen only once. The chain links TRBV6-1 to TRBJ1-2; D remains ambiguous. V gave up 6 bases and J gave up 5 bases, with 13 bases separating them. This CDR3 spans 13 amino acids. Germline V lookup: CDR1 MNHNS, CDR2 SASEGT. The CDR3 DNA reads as TGTGCCAGCAGACGTTCCCCGGAGTATGGCTACACCTTC. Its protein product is CASRRSPEYGYTF.

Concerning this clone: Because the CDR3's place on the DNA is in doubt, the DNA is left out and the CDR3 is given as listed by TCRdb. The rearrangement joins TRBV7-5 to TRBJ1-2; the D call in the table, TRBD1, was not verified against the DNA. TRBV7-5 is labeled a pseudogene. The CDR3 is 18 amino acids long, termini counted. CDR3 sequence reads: CVSFGLGTGVEKNYGYTF.

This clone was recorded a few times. DNA of the CDR3: TGTGCCAGCAGTGGGGGGAGATGGGGCACTGAAGCTTTCTTT. Its translation is CASSGGRWGTEAFF. The chain is built from TRBV27 and TRBJ1-1; D perhaps matches TRBD1 (5 bases). This CDR3 spans 14 amino acids. V was clipped by 5 bases and J by 4 bases, with 14 bases between them. In germline, CDR1 is MNHEY, CDR2 SMNVEV (reference sequence).